This T cell receptor beta chain was documented in a study of response to subunit inactivated influenza vaccine. Findings and limits, study-wide: There was a suggestion from the authors that each seasonal influenza vaccination recruits few new T cells.

The CDR3 has 14 amino acids. The germline V gene has CDR1 MNHEY and CDR2 SVGEGT. The V and J ends lost 0 bases and 7 bases respectively, with 9 bases between them. This clonotype showed up just a few times. Its antigen is as yet unknown. MiXCR, applied by TCRdb to the RT-PCR reads, yields one record per CDR3 protein. The sample comprises 550,000 to 650,000 distinct CDR3 sequences, approximately 10% of which are singletons, and roughly a tenth rests with the top ten. V gene TRBV6-2 or TRBV6-3 combines with J gene TRBJ2-2, with D possibly matching TRBD2 (5 bases). This TCR came from a man aged 50 to 59 who received an inactivated influenza vaccine. Sequences were derived from PBMCs from blood, sampled on the day of vaccination. The CDR3 region has the DNA TGTGCCAGCAGTTACTCCCTAGCCCACGGGGAGCTGTTTTTT. Its translation is CASSYSLAHGELFF.